This T cell receptor beta chain was captured by sequencing in a study of T cells in localized non-small cell lung cancer. Whole-study findings and limits: Measurement of T cell clonality placed uninvolved adjacent lung highest, above the level in tumor. The study linked higher blood T cell density to longer overall survival.

Profiling relied on immunoSEQ multiplex PCR, and the TCRdb table lists in-frame clones only, not all of them. The sample contains tens of thousands of clones, 65% to 85% of which appear only once. This CDR3 comprises 14 residues. On this clone: Its target is not known.

The material sequenced was peripheral blood, taken before any cancer treatment. This TCR was recovered from a man between 40 and 70 years old with stage III squamous cell lung carcinoma. J is TRBJ2-7 and V is TRBV7-5. TRBV7-5 is noted as a pseudogene. The CDR3 reads CARSLVVRAYEQYV. The DNA of the CDR3 is TGTGCCAGAAGCTTAGTCGTCAGAGCCTACGAGCAGTACGTC.